This TCR beta chain was identified during a study of blood T cell repertoires in COVID-19. About the study: There were acute and convalescent COVID-19 samples, and they came from the United States, Italy and Spain.

This CDR3 region has 14 residues. Germline CDR1 ENHRY, CDR2 SYGVKD. The V segment lost 10 bases and the J segment 2 bases; nucleotides outside the gene matches: 8. Under the authors' procedure: Amplified reference gene primers provided the basis for estimating nucleated cell counts. Generated by immunoSEQ multiplex PCR, the TCRdb table keeps only in-frame clones and is missing some. The DNA was the basis for D and trimming; V, J and clone size are from that table. The sample lists 150,000 or so clones, 87% occurring once. V and J are TRBV10-3 and TRBJ2-3; 8 positions agree with TRBD2. Sequenced: peripheral blood. This receptor was identified in a human donor in a cohort sampled during active COVID-19. The CDR3 DNA reads as TGTGCCACAAGGGGACTAGAGAACACAGATACGCAGTATTTT. The encoded protein is CATRGLENTDTQYF.